This passage covers 14 T cell receptor beta chains from one sample sequenced in a study of T cell responses to AZD1222 COVID-19 vaccine. Profiled with immunoSEQ multiplex PCR; TCRdb holds only in-frame clones, not every one. The data show some 70,000 clones, under 90% seen once. Here the sequenced sample was peripheral blood, taken 28 days after the second AZD1222 dose. Receptors were obtained from an adult who received the AZD1222 COVID-19 vaccine.

The rearrangement uses TRBV4-1 and TRBJ2-5; TRBD2 agrees at 8 bases. The CDR3 length is 17 residues. The germline CDR1 and CDR2 sequences are MGHRA and YSYEKL. Unmatched junction bases numbered 14, after V lost 4 bases and J lost 4 bases. This chain's CDR3 is CASSLRGYRGGPETQYF. Here the CDR3 DNA reads TGCGCCAGCAGCCTCAGGGGCTATCGGGGGGGCCCAGAGACCCAGTACTTC.

The V and J genes are TRBV13 and TRBJ2-2; tentative D call: TRBD1 (5 bases). Germline CDR1 reads PRHDT; CDR2 reads FYEKMQ (reference sequence). CDR3 length: 16 amino acids. V lost 2 bases to trimming and J lost 1 base, with 11 bases between them. The CDR3 is CASSLLVGLNTGELFF. The CDR3 DNA sequence: TGTGCCAGCAGCTTATTGGTGGGGCTGAACACCGGGGAGCTGTTTTTT.

The chain links TRBV13 to TRBJ2-2, with D perhaps TRBD1 or TRBD2 (6 bases each). The CDR3 loop spans 17 amino acids. CDR1 and CDR2 from the germline V gene are PRHDT and FYEKMQ (reference sequence). Trimming took off 5 bases at V and 2 bases at J, with 18 bases between the two ends. In DNA, the CDR3 is TGTGCCAGCAGCCTCCCATGGGGGGACACCAACACCGGGGAGCTGTTTTTT. It specifies CASSLPWGDTNTGELFF.

The chain joins TRBV5-5 to TRBJ1-4; 9 bases are a match to TRBD1. This CDR3 is built from 15 residues. Looked up from germline, CDR1 is SGHKS and CDR2 is YYEKEE (reference sequence). J lost 7 bases, V lost 1 base, and 5 bases had no gene match. The CDR3 reads CASSLPTGGSEKLFF. The CDR3 DNA reads as TGTGCCAGCAGCTTGCCCACAGGGGGCTCTGAAAAACTGTTTTTT.

The rearrangement uses TRBV7-8 and TRBJ2-1; 8 nucleotides align to TRBD2. The CDR3 length is 15 residues. CDR1 and CDR2 (germline): SGHVS, FQNEAQ. Germline trimming cut 5 bases from V and 8 bases from J; bases unmatched to any gene: 11. Here the CDR3 DNA reads TGTGCCAGCAGCCGGGGGGGACTCTCCCGTTATGAGCAGTTCTTC. This codes for CASSRGGLSRYEQFF.

V and J are TRBV12-3 or TRBV12-4 and TRBJ1-3; no clear D. The CDR3 has 12 residues. Trimming removed 3 bases from V and 4 bases from J, with 4 bases in between. As DNA, the CDR3 is TGTGCCAGCAGTTTTTTGGGAAACACCATATATTTT. It is translated as CASSFLGNTIYF.

V is TRBV3-1 (or the pseudogene TRBV3-2) and J is TRBJ2-3; D unresolved. Per germline, CDR1 LGHDT and CDR2 YNNKEL (reference sequence). This CDR3 comprises 13 residues. Trimming stripped 1 base from V and 1 base from J, with 3 bases between. CDR3 in DNA: TGTGCCAGCAGCCAAGGGCGCACAGATACGCAGTATTTT. Amino acids: CASSQGRTDTQYF.

The rearrangement joins TRBV4-3 to TRBJ1-2, with 11 bases aligning to TRBD1. The CDR3 is 15 amino acids. J was trimmed by 7 bases and V by 4 bases; bases with no gene match: 8. CDR1 and CDR2 from the germline V gene are LGHNA and YSLEER. As DNA, the CDR3 is TGCGCCAGCAGCCTTTCCGGGACAGGGGGTGGTGGCTACACCTTC. This sequence encodes CASSLSGTGGGGYTF.

The CDR3 reads CASSPSARNTEAFF. Here the CDR3 DNA reads TGTGCCAGCAGTCCCTCAGCCCGGAACACTGAAGCTTTCTTT. This rearrangement joins TRBV28 to TRBJ1-1; D gene ambiguous. In germline, CDR1 is MDHEN, CDR2 SYDVKM. The CDR3 contains 14 residues. V dropped 5 bases and J dropped 1 base, with 11 bases sitting between them.

The chain joins TRBV28 to TRBJ2-3; 9 bases agree with TRBD1. This CDR3 spans 17 amino acids. The germline gives CDR1 MDHEN, CDR2 SYDVKM. The V and J ends lost 3 bases and 6 bases, in that order; junction bases with no gene match: 13. DNA for the CDR3: TGTGCCAGCAGTTTCAGTTTCCCCACAGGGGGCGAGGATACGCAGTATTTT. It encodes CASSFSFPTGGEDTQYF.

This clone was detected once. The chain recombines TRBV5-5 with TRBJ1-2; D is perhaps TRBD1 (6 bases). The germline V and J ends were trimmed by 0 bases and 8 bases, with 23 bases remaining between them. The CDR3 runs to 17 residues. The V gene's germline CDR1 is SGHKS and CDR2 YYEKEE (reference sequence). As DNA, the CDR3 is TGTGCCAGCAGCTTGGATCCTGGGTGGGGACAAGGACTAGGCTACACCTTC. Its translation: CASSLDPGWGQGLGYTF. Looking up the rest from reference TRBV5-5 and TRBJ1-2 gives the full variable domain: DAGVTQSPTHLIKTRGQQVTLRCSPISGHKSVSWYQQVLGQGPQFIFQYYEKEERGRGNFPDRFSARQFPNYSSELNVNALLLGDSALYLCASSLDPGWGQGLGYTFGSGTRLTVV.

The V gene is TRBV18, the J gene TRBJ2-5; unclear D gene. The length of the CDR3 is 11 residues. Germline loops: CDR1 KGHSH, CDR2 LQKENI. V was cut by 3 bases and J by 5 bases, with 4 bases left in between. The CDR3 here is CASSPRETQYF. The CDR3 DNA reads TGTGCCAGCTCACCCCGGGAGACCCAGTACTTC.

By sample fraction, this clone is medium-sized. V gene TRBV19 combines with J gene TRBJ1-6; 7 nucleotides align to TRBD1. Germline trimming cut 5 bases from V and 7 bases from J; bases unmatched to any gene: 5. The CDR3 is 14 amino acids. Germline values: CDR1 LNHDA, CDR2 SQIVND (reference sequence). In DNA, the CDR3 is TGTGCCAGTAGTCCTGGGACAGAGAATTCACCCCTCCACTTT. Its protein product is CASSPGTENSPLHF.

V gene TRBV3-1 (or the pseudogene TRBV3-2) combines with J gene TRBJ2-6; D unresolved. The CDR3 contains 17 residues. Germline-derived CDR1 and CDR2 are LGHDT and YNNKEL (reference sequence). V dropped 4 bases and J dropped 0 bases, with 13 bases sitting between them. CDR3 sequence (DNA): TGTGCCAGCAGCCGGACGTGGGGTGGCTCTGGGGCCAACGTCCTGACTTTC. Its translation: CASSRTWGGSGANVLTF.